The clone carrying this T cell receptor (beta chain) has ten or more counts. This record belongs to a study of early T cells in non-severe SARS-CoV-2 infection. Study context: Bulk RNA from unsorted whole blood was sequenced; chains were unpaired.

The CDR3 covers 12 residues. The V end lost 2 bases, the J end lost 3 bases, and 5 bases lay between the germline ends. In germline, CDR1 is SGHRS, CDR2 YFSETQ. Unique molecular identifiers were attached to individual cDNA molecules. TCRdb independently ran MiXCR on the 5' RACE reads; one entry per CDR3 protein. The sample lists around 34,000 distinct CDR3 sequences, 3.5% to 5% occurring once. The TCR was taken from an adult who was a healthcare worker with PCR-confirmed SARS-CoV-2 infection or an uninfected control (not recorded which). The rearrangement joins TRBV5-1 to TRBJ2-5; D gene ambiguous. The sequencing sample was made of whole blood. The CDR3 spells CASSFSEETQYF. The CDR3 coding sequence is TGCGCCAGCAGCTTTTCAGAAGAGACCCAGTACTTC.